This TCR beta chain is drawn from a study of PD-1 blockade in classical Hodgkin lymphoma (dated by TCRdb to the early 2020s). About the study as a whole: The study used CyTOF and TCR beta sequencing to define a peripheral blood immune signature of response to PD-1 blockade in classical Hodgkin lymphoma.

The CDR3, cysteine through phenylalanine, is 13 amino acids long. The read is trimmed to its CDR3 DNA, 39 bases read in frame from base 1. In the germline V gene, CDR1 corresponds to SQVTM and CDR2 to ANQGSEA. V has 8 bases trimmed and J has 0 bases trimmed; junction bases matching no gene number 5. Results and caveats for the whole study, not just this receptor: The study covered only a single clinical trial cohort, and the causes of the repertoire differences, possibly disease activity or prior therapy, were still not defined. Baseline TCR diversity was reported to be lower in newly diagnosed patients than in healthy donors, and even lower in relapsed/refractory patients.

A remark on this clone: Its antigen is still unknown. No clone much larger than this one lies a single base away; base qualities are absent.

The time point label, as the study defines it: newly diagnosed, previously untreated cHL patient sample. A Miltenyi CD4+ T cell isolation kit was used for magnetic negative selection to purify CD4+ T cells from thawed PBMCs. As a comparison group for the relapsed/refractory trial patients, PBMCs were sequenced from patients with newly diagnosed, previously untreated classical Hodgkin lymphoma. After peripheral blood was drawn into 8 mL Vacutainer Cell Preparation Tubes, PBMCs were isolated by centrifugation and then cryopreserved. Purified CD4+ and CD8+ fractions were prepared only for cases where an additional PBMC sample was available. On LS columns in a quadroMACS separator, the magnetically labelled cells were depleted, and the flow-through was collected as the purified fraction. Genomic DNA was isolated using the Qiagen DNeasy kit from unsorted PBMCs as well as from negatively selected CD4+ and CD8+ fractions. Amplification of TCR beta CDR3 regions was done by immunoSEQ multiplex PCR with primers that anneal to V and J segments. A synthetic immune receptor repertoire was used to minimize amplification bias, and remaining bias was computationally removed after sequencing. On the authors' methods: Custom Python scripts were used to quantify repertoire diversity as the Shannon entropy index. Unsorted, CD4+ and CD8+ repertoires were analyzed separately, except in combined analyses where CD4+ and CD8+ sequences were merged in silico. In TCRdb, the immuneACCESS table is reduced to in-frame sequences with V and J assigned. These tables do not hold every clone; where another copy was compared, an unresolved V gene accounts for under half, and the others remain unexplained. That table furnishes V, J and clone size, whereas the DNA furnished D and trimming. The sample has approximately 23,000 clones on record, around nine tenths of them singletons. The ten largest clones add up to over 0.4% of the sample.

Source material: CD4+ T cells from blood. The rearrangement joined TRBV29-1 to TRBJ2-3, with 7 junctional bases fitting TRBD1. This TCR came from a human donor with classical Hodgkin lymphoma. CDR3 sequence: CSTLDRSTDTQYF. DNA sequence: TGCAGCACTCTGGACAGGAGCACAGATACGCAGTATTTT.